These 26 T cell receptor beta chains originate from one sample sequenced in a study of blood T cells in healthy people across ages. Next came a second PCR, run for about 6 to 12 cycles, which used a sample-barcoded 5' primer along with a J-beta primer mix. TCRdb itself ran the 5' RACE reads through MiXCR, one entry per CDR3 protein. Of over 950,000 distinct CDR3 sequences in the sample, less than 45% were seen once. Input material: blood. The origin of the receptors is a man aged 18 to 30 in good health.

The chain has TRBV12-3 or TRBV12-4 and TRBJ1-5; perhaps TRBD1 as D (6 bases). V was cut by 6 bases and J by 4 bases, with 10 bases left in between. This CDR3 has 13 amino acids. The CDR3 loop is CASSGDNNQPQHF. The CDR3, as DNA: TGTGCCAGCAGCGGGGACAATAATCAGCCCCAGCATTTT.

This clonotype was seen a few times. The chain uses TRBV11-1 and TRBJ2-7, with no clear D. V lost 5 bases, J lost 2 bases, and 13 bases lay in between. This CDR3 contains 14 residues. Germline loops: CDR1 SGHAT, CDR2 FQDESV (reference sequence). Here the CDR3 DNA reads TGTGCCAGCAGCCGTAAACAGAAACCCTACGAGCAGTACTTC. This sequence encodes CASSRKQKPYEQYF.

The chain links TRBV29-1 to TRBJ2-7; D perhaps matches TRBD1 (6 bases). The germline V and J ends were trimmed by 1 base and 1 base, with 14 bases remaining between them. CDR3 length: 15 amino acids. Germline values: CDR1 SQVTM, CDR2 ANQGSEA. In DNA form, the CDR3 reads TGCAGCGTTGAAGGCGTTCCCGGACAGTCCTACGAGCAGTACTTC. It translates to CSVEGVPGQSYEQYF.

In its sample, this clonotype was seen many times. V is TRBV12-3 or TRBV12-4 and J is TRBJ2-3, with D unclear. The CDR3 extends over 12 amino acids. V was cut by 5 bases and J by 6 bases, with 9 bases left in between. In DNA form, the CDR3 reads TGTGCCAGCAGTGACTCCCGGGATACGCAGTATTTT. Its translation is CASSDSRDTQYF.

The gene calls are TRBV7-9 and TRBJ2-5; D is undetermined. Trimming stripped 5 bases from V and 2 bases from J, with 12 bases between. The germline V gene encodes CDR1 SEHNR and CDR2 FQNEAQ (reference sequence). This CDR3 region has 14 residues. The CDR3 DNA reads TGTGCCAGCAGCCCATATTCTGGGCAAGAGACCCAGTACTTC. This translates into CASSPYSGQETQYF.

This clonotype was found a few times. The chain combines TRBV4-1 with TRBJ2-3; 9 bases are shared with TRBD2. This CDR3 contains 17 residues. After removal of 4 bases from V and 6 bases from J, the junction contained 14 bases not matched to a gene. Germline V gene lookup returns CDR1 MGHRA and CDR2 YSYEKL. CDR3 sequence reads: CASSLRNPGLALDTQYF. The CDR3 nucleotides read TGCGCCAGCAGCCTTCGAAACCCGGGACTAGCATTGGATACGCAGTATTTT.

The gene calls are TRBV12-3 or TRBV12-4 and TRBJ2-2; the match to TRBD1 covers 10 bases. V shed 7 bases, J shed 6 bases, and the junction held 8 bases outside the gene matches. The CDR3 length is 15 residues. CDR3 DNA: TGTGCCAGCAACTTCGCCGGGACAGGGGCCGGGGAGCTGTTTTTT. The encoded protein is CASNFAGTGAGELFF.

This clonotype was observed a few times. The rearrangement joins TRBV29-1 to TRBJ2-5; D call uncertain. The CDR3 covers 13 residues. CDR1 SQVTM and CDR2 ANQGSEA come from the germline V gene. The V end was cut by 3 bases, the J end by 5 bases, with 13 bases between. The CDR3 region has the DNA TGCAGCGTTGAGGTAGTTGGTCCGGAGACCCAGTACTTC. It codes for CSVEVVGPETQYF.

The genes are TRBV7-6 and TRBJ2-5; D call uncertain. Germline values: CDR1 SGHVS, CDR2 FNYEAQ. Trimming pared 0 bases from V and 5 bases from J, leaving 22 bases between. The CDR3 has 18 amino acids. CDR3 residues: CASSLAFRPLHRTETQYF. DNA for the CDR3: TGTGCCAGCAGCTTAGCGTTTAGGCCCTTACACCGCACGGAGACCCAGTACTTC.

The genes are TRBV29-1 and TRBJ2-1, with 10 positions matching TRBD2. Germline loops: CDR1 SQVTM, CDR2 ANQGSEA. With V trimmed by 6 bases and J by 6 bases, 11 bases remained unmatched. The CDR3 sequence is 15 residues long. DNA of the CDR3: TGCAGCGTCGGGACTCTAGCGGGGGCCCTCAATGAGCAGTTCTTC. Translating gives CSVGTLAGALNEQFF.

This chain links TRBV12-3 or TRBV12-4 with TRBJ1-1; D is ambiguous. V gave up 1 base and J gave up 7 bases, with 13 bases separating them. There are 14 residues in the CDR3. The CDR3 coding sequence is TGTGCCAGCAGTTTAGGGCAGGTCCCTTTTGAAGCTTTCTTT. This sequence encodes CASSLGQVPFEAFF.

This clonotype was seen more than once but under ten times. This rearrangement joins TRBV6-6 to TRBJ2-3, with 8 bases that match TRBD2. Germline V gives CDR1 MNHNY, CDR2 SVGAGI (reference sequence). CDR3 length: 16 residues. V was clipped by 2 bases and J by 5 bases; unmatched bases: 9. The CDR3 nucleotides are TGTGCCAGCAGTTACGGGCGGGGGGTTTCGGGAGATACGCAGTATTTT. It specifies CASSYGRGVSGDTQYF.

The chain recombines TRBV27 with TRBJ2-1, with TRBD1 matching over 9 bases. CDR3 length: 13 residues. J gave up 13 bases and V 8 bases, and 12 bases lay outside the gene matches. CDR1 MNHEY and CDR2 SMNVEV come from the germline V gene (reference sequence). The DNA for the CDR3 is TGTGCCAGCGGGACAGGGCGAATAAAGACCCAGTTCTTC. It encodes CASGTGRIKTQFF.

The genes are TRBV12-3 or TRBV12-4 and TRBJ1-1; D perhaps matches TRBD1 (6 bases). Trimming took off 6 bases at V and 4 bases at J, with 15 bases between the two ends. There are 14 residues in the CDR3. The chain's CDR3 is CASRGVRGLTEAFF. For the CDR3, the DNA is TGTGCCAGCAGGGGGGTTCGGGGGCTCACTGAAGCTTTCTTT.

V and J are TRBV9 and TRBJ1-6, with D unclear. The CDR3 covers 14 residues. Germline CDR1 and CDR2: SGDLS and YYNGEE. V was shortened by 3 bases and J by 7 bases, with 11 bases between the two germline ends. The CDR3 sequence: CASSAAVSNSPLHF. For the CDR3, the DNA is TGTGCCAGCAGCGCCGCTGTAAGCAATTCACCCCTCCACTTT.

Many counts were recorded for this clonotype. This chain joins TRBV12-3 or TRBV12-4 and TRBJ2-1; D is unclear. The V end was cut by 3 bases, the J end by 2 bases, with 5 bases between. The CDR3 length is 13 residues. The CDR3 reads CASSFFPYNEQFF. CDR3 in DNA: TGTGCCAGCAGTTTTTTTCCCTACAATGAGCAGTTCTTC.

V gene TRBV4-2 combines with J gene TRBJ2-7; D might be TRBD2 (6 bases). Germline assignment: CDR1 LGHNA and CDR2 YNFKEQ. This CDR3 spans 17 amino acids. Trimming shortened V by 1 base and J by 0 bases, and 16 bases separated the two germline ends. In DNA form, the CDR3 reads TGTGCCAGCAGCCAAGGAGGTGGAGGGGTGAACTCCTACGAGCAGTACTTC. Encoded protein: CASSQGGGGVNSYEQYF.

This rearrangement joins TRBV5-6 to TRBJ1-2; 8 bases are shared with TRBD1. The CDR3 length is 17 residues. Trimming took 4 bases from V and 8 from J; bases not matched to a gene: 19. Germline CDR1 SGHDT, CDR2 YYEEEE. Written as DNA, the CDR3 is TGTGCCAGCAGCCCTTTACTAAGGACAGGGTATTCTAAGGGCTACACCTTC. Protein: CASSPLLRTGYSKGYTF.

The genes are TRBV6-6 and TRBJ2-5, with TRBD1 identical over 9 bases. The V and J ends lost 6 bases and 0 bases, in that order; junction bases with no gene match: 5. The CDR3 has 15 amino acids. CDR1 and CDR2 from the germline V gene are MNHNY and SVGAGI (reference sequence). CDR3 nucleotides: TGTGCCAGCAGCAGCGGGACAGGGAACCAAGAGACCCAGTACTTC. Protein sequence: CASSSGTGNQETQYF.

This clonotype has ten or more counts. This chain uses TRBV5-1 with TRBJ1-2; possible D gene TRBD1, 5 bases. The germline V gene encodes CDR1 SGHRS and CDR2 YFSETQ. This CDR3 comprises 13 residues. The V end lost 3 bases, the J end lost 3 bases, and 9 bases lay between the germline ends. In DNA, the CDR3 is TGCGCCAGCAGCTCTGGGACGGACTATGGCTACACCTTC. This codes for CASSSGTDYGYTF.

This clonotype was counted between two and nine times. The chain is built from TRBV27 and TRBJ2-5; 8 bases map to TRBD1. The DNA end is more similar to TRBJ2-7, so the J call may be wrong. Germline CDR1 is MNHEY and CDR2 is SMNVEV (reference sequence). This CDR3 has 16 residues. The CDR3 nucleotides read TGTGCCAGCAGTCCACCTCGGGGGACAGGAGTCGGCGAGCAGTACTTC. Protein: CASSPPRGTGVGEQYF.

This clonotype has a handful of counts. V is TRBV30 and J is TRBJ1-2; 8 bases map to TRBD1. V was clipped by 0 bases and J by 2 bases; unmatched bases: 5. The germline V gene has CDR1 GTSNPN and CDR2 SVGIG (reference sequence). This CDR3 is 15 amino acids long. This CDR3 is CAWSVVPGGNYGYTF. CDR3 sequence (DNA): TGTGCCTGGAGTGTGGTTCCAGGGGGCAACTATGGCTACACCTTC.

The CDR3 sequence is CATSEGEYTGELFF. The DNA for the CDR3 is TGTGCCACCAGTGAGGGGGAATACACCGGGGAGCTGTTTTTT. J is TRBJ2-2 and V is TRBV24-1; D is possibly TRBD1 or TRBD2 (5 bases each). Germline-derived CDR1 and CDR2 are KGHDR and SFDVKD. V shed 4 bases and J shed 3 bases, with 8 bases lying between them. CDR3 length equals 14 residues.

There are many counts of this clonotype. V usage is TRBV7-9 and J usage is TRBJ2-3, with a tentative D call TRBD1 (5 bases). The CDR3 totals 14 residues. With 2 bases removed from V and 4 bases from J, the gap between germline ends came to 10 bases. Germline assignment: CDR1 SEHNR and CDR2 FQNEAQ (reference sequence). In DNA, the CDR3 is TGTGCCAGCAGCTTATCTAGGGGTCCAGATACGCAGTATTTT. It translates to CASSLSRGPDTQYF.

The rearrangement uses TRBV9 and TRBJ2-1; TRBD2 might be the D (6 bases). Germline V gives CDR1 SGDLS, CDR2 YYNGEE. V lost 0 bases to trimming and J lost 1 base, with 17 bases between them. This CDR3 is 18 amino acids long. The DNA for the CDR3 is TGTGCCAGCAGCGTAGGCTCCGGGGGTTCGTTGTCCTACAATGAGCAGTTCTTC. Translating gives CASSVGSGGSLSYNEQFF.

The genes are TRBV6-6 and TRBJ1-1; 11 nucleotides agree with TRBD1. The ends lost 2 bases at V and 3 bases at J; junction bases unmatched: 5. This CDR3 spans 16 amino acids. Germline assignment: CDR1 MNHNY and CDR2 SVGAGI (reference sequence). CDR3 residues: CASSYGTGGGDTEAFF. For the CDR3, the DNA is TGTGCCAGCAGTTACGGGACAGGGGGAGGGGACACTGAAGCTTTCTTT.